This T cell receptor beta chain was identified during a study of cytomegalovirus exposure and HLA in healthy donors. General study findings and limits: TCR beta V- and J-gene trimming, according to a later analysis, was linked to a missense DCLRE1C variant. Accounts indicate the classifier identified cytomegalovirus status with strong specificity and sensitivity.

The PCR ran on 60 Vbeta and 13 Jbeta primers. TCRdb keeps only in-frame clones here, not all; method: immunoSEQ multiplex PCR. The data hold 80,000 to 130,000 clones, with around three quarters observed a single time. This clone was recorded only once. The antigen is undetermined. Looked up from germline, CDR1 is MNHEY and CDR2 is SVGAGI. The length of the CDR3 is 15 residues. Between the trimmed V and J ends, which lost 1 base and 8 bases, there was a span of 14 bases. This chain joins TRBV6-5 and TRBJ1-4; D is possibly TRBD1 (5 bases). The receptor comes from a female donor in good health and CMV-seropositive. The sample was PBMCs. CDR3 sequence: CASSYLRGVEEKLFF. The CDR3 region has the DNA TGTGCCAGCAGTTACTTGCGGGGGGTAGAGGAAAAACTGTTTTTT.